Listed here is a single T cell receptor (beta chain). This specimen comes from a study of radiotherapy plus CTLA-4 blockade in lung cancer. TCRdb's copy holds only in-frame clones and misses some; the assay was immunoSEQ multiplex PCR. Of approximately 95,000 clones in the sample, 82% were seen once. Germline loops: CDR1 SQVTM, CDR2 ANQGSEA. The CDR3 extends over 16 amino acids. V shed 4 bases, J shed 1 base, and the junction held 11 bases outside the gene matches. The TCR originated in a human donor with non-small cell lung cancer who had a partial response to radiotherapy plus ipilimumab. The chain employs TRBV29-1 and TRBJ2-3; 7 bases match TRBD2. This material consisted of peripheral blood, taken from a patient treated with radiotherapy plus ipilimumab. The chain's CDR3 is CSVGQLAGGGTDTQYF. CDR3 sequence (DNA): TGCAGCGTTGGGCAGTTAGCGGGCGGAGGCACAGATACGCAGTATTTT.